Listed below are T cell receptor beta chains from one sample, sequenced in a study of spatial heterogeneity in lung cancer. TCRdb analysed the 5' RACE reads with MiXCR anew, one entry per CDR3 protein. The table has thousands of distinct CDR3 sequences, over 8.5% seen once. Sequenced material: lung tumor tissue, taken at surgery. These receptors came from a male donor with early-stage non-small cell lung cancer. CDR3s include the opening cysteine and the closing phenylalanine or tryptophan. Each record gives: D gene, V gene, J gene, clone size, CDR3 protein, CDR3 DNA. The D gene is left open where the match is weak. Clone size is not always given. Where it is, it says once, few, many or a class for expanded clones.

D: .
V: TRBV28
J: TRBJ1-1
size: .
CDR3: CASRPGQSSAFF
DNA: TGTGCCAGCAGACCAGGACAGTCCTCGGCTTTCTTT

D: .
V: TRBV7-4
J: TRBJ2-2
size: medium-sized
CDR3: CASSPPGQGVPGSCFF
DNA: .

D: TRBD1
V: TRBV4-3
J: TRBJ2-1
size: medium-sized
CDR3: CASSQDLTGGGNEQFF
DNA: TGCGCCAGCAGCCAAGATCTAACAGGGGGCGGCAATGAGCAGTTCTTC

D: TRBD2
V: TRBV20-1
J: TRBJ2-1
size: .
CDR3: CSARGTSPYNEQFF
DNA: TGCAGTGCTCGCGGGACTAGCCCCTACAATGAGCAGTTCTTC

D: .
V: TRBV11-2
J: TRBJ2-1
size: medium-sized
CDR3: CASGGAVQFF
DNA: TGTGCCAGCGGAGGGGCGGTGCAGTTCTTC

D: .
V: TRBV5-1
J: TRBJ1-4
size: .
CDR3: CASSRDARNEKLFF
DNA: TGCGCCAGCAGCCGGGACGCCCGTAATGAAAAACTGTTTTTT

D: TRBD2
V: TRBV2
J: TRBJ2-4
size: many
CDR3: CASSLGLAGAWYF
DNA: TGTGCCAGCAGCTTGGGACTAGCGGGGGCCTGGTACTTC

D: .
V: TRBV7-6
J: TRBJ1-5
size: medium-sized
CDR3: CASSLGVNQPQHF
DNA: TGTGCCAGCAGCTTAGGGGTTAATCAGCCCCAGCATTTT

D: TRBD1
V: TRBV6-6
J: TRBJ1-2
size: medium-sized
CDR3: CASRTPGQGYGYTF
DNA: TGTGCCAGCAGAACCCCGGGACAGGGATATGGCTACACCTTC

D: TRBD2
V: TRBV7-8
J: TRBJ2-5
size: medium-sized
CDR3: CASSPPRGVRFETQYF
DNA: TGTGCCAGCAGCCCCCCCCGGGGGGTAAGGTTCGAGACCCAGTACTTC

D: .
V: TRBV6-5
J: TRBJ1-6
size: medium-sized
CDR3: CASSYQKSSYNSPLHF
DNA: TGTGCCAGCAGTTACCAGAAAAGCTCCTATAATTCACCCCTCCACTTT

D: .
V: TRBV9
J: TRBJ2-1
size: medium-sized
CDR3: CASSVQGQAYNEQFF
DNA: TGTGCCAGCAGCGTACAGGGTCAGGCCTACAATGAGCAGTTCTTC

D: TRBD1
V: TRBV9
J: TRBJ2-1
size: medium-sized
CDR3: CASSEGRDSPYNEQFF
DNA: TGTGCCAGCAGCGAGGGACGGGACAGCCCCTACAATGAGCAGTTCTTC

D: TRBD2
V: TRBV7-8
J: TRBJ2-1
size: medium-sized
CDR3: CASTNGLAGAYNEQFF
DNA: TGTGCCAGCACCAACGGACTAGCGGGGGCTTACAATGAGCAGTTCTTC

D: .
V: TRBV9
J: TRBJ2-3
size: medium-sized
CDR3: CASGLGTGRGYRTDTQYF
DNA: TGTGCCAGCGGTTTAGGAACAGGGAGAGGGTACCGCACAGATACGCAGTATTTT

D: .
V: TRBV7-2
J: TRBJ2-7
size: medium-sized
CDR3: CASSLQGYEQYF
DNA: TGTGCCAGCAGCTTACAGGGCTACGAGCAGTACTTC

D: .
V: TRBV7-6
J: TRBJ1-5
size: medium-sized
CDR3: CASSLSVNQPQHF
DNA: TGTGCCAGCAGCTTATCAGTAAATCAGCCCCAGCATTTT

D: .
V: TRBV7-2
J: TRBJ2-7
size: .
CDR3: CASSPGASEQYF
DNA: TGTGCCAGCAGCCCGGGGGCGTCCGAGCAGTACTTC

D: .
V: TRBV6-5
J: TRBJ2-7
size: .
CDR3: CASRLEHRGPGEQYF
DNA: TGTGCCAGCCGCCTTGAACACCGGGGGCCGGGGGAGCAGTACTTC

D: TRBD2
V: TRBV30
J: TRBJ2-2
size: many
CDR3: CAWSAWTSGDTGELFF
DNA: TGTGCCTGGAGTGCATGGACTAGCGGGGACACCGGGGAGCTGTTTTTT

D: .
V: TRBV12-3/TRBV12-4
J: TRBJ2-2
size: medium-sized
CDR3: CASSLRHRGGELFF
DNA: TGTGCCAGCAGTTTAAGACATCGCGGGGGGGAGCTGTTTTTT

D: .
V: TRBV20-1
J: TRBJ1-2
size: medium-sized
CDR3: CSAREQGPDGYTF
DNA: TGCAGTGCTAGAGAACAGGGTCCGGATGGCTACACCTTC

D: .
V: TRBV5-1
J: TRBJ2-5
size: medium-sized
CDR3: CASSLNTGAGETQYF
DNA: TGCGCCAGCAGCTTGAACACAGGTGCGGGTGAGACCCAGTACTTC

D: .
V: TRBV15
J: TRBJ2-5
size: medium-sized
CDR3: CATSRTLSTGLKRETQYF
DNA: TGTGCCACCAGCAGAACCCTTAGCACAGGATTAAAGCGGGAGACCCAGTACTTC

D: .
V: TRBV24-1
J: TRBJ1-3
size: medium-sized
CDR3: CATSDPTAGSGNTIYF
DNA: TGTGCCACCAGTGACCCTACAGCAGGCTCTGGAAACACCATATATTTT

D: .
V: TRBV6-2/TRBV6-3
J: TRBJ1-1
size: medium-sized
CDR3: CASSTLSGTEAFF
DNA: TGTGCCAGCAGCACTCTATCGGGAACTGAAGCTTTCTTT

D: .
V: TRBV7-2
J: TRBJ1-1
size: .
CDR3: CASSPGRRLEAFF
DNA: TGTGCCAGCAGCCCCGGTCGGCGCCTTGAAGCTTTCTTT

D: TRBD1
V: TRBV20-1
J: TRBJ2-5
size: medium-sized
CDR3: CSASLRGRETQYF
DNA: TGCAGTGCTAGCTTGAGGGGGCGGGAGACCCAGTACTTC

D: TRBD2
V: TRBV7-6
J: TRBJ2-3
size: medium-sized
CDR3: CASSLDGGDTDTQYF
DNA: TGTGCCAGCAGCTTAGACGGGGGGGACACAGATACGCAGTATTTT

D: .
V: TRBV24-1
J: TRBJ2-2
size: .
CDR3: CATSDLPRLTNTGELFF
DNA: TGTGCCACCAGTGATTTGCCTCGGCTCACGAACACCGGGGAGCTGTTTTTT

D: .
V: TRBV7-9
J: TRBJ1-2
size: .
CDR3: CASSLGGHYGYTF
DNA: TGTGCCAGCAGCTTAGGCGGCCACTATGGCTACACCTTC

D: .
V: TRBV28
J: TRBJ2-2
size: many
CDR3: CASTARATGELFF
DNA: TGTGCCAGCACAGCCCGGGCGACCGGGGAGCTGTTTTTT

D: .
V: TRBV12-3/TRBV12-4
J: TRBJ1-6
size: medium-sized
CDR3: CASRGPSGKDSPLHF
DNA: TGTGCCAGCAGGGGACCCTCCGGAAAGGATTCACCCCTCCACTTT

D: .
V: TRBV20-1
J: TRBJ2-3
size: medium-sized
CDR3: CSASAGTDTQYF
DNA: TGCAGTGCTAGCGCGGGCACAGATACGCAGTATTTT

D: .
V: TRBV2
J: TRBJ2-1
size: medium-sized
CDR3: CASRGGLNNEQFF
DNA: TGTGCCAGCCGGGGTGGGCTAAACAATGAGCAGTTCTTC

D: TRBD1
V: TRBV28
J: TRBJ1-3
size: many
CDR3: CASLRTGVNTIYF
DNA: TGTGCCAGCCTGAGGACAGGGGTAAACACCATATATTTT

D: .
V: TRBV2
J: TRBJ2-1
size: medium-sized
CDR3: CASSDIGRSYNEQFF
DNA: TGTGCCAGCAGTGATATAGGGAGGTCCTACAATGAGCAGTTCTTC

D: TRBD2
V: TRBV2
J: TRBJ2-2
size: medium-sized
CDR3: CASSLQRGGAGELFF
DNA: TGTGCCAGCAGTCTCCAGCGGGGAGGGGCCGGGGAGCTGTTTTTT

D: TRBD2
V: TRBV20-1
J: TRBJ2-3
size: many
CDR3: CSAEPPAGGTDTQYF
DNA: TGCAGTGCCGAACCGCCAGCGGGGGGCACAGATACGCAGTATTTT

D: TRBD2
V: TRBV9
J: TRBJ2-3
size: medium-sized
CDR3: CASSGSGLAGGTAQYF
DNA: TGTGCCAGCAGCGGATCGGGACTAGCGGGGGGGACAGCGCAGTATTTT

D: .
V: TRBV19
J: TRBJ1-5
size: many
CDR3: CASSPTTDYSNQPQHF
DNA: TGTGCCAGTAGTCCCACGACGGACTATAGCAATCAGCCCCAGCATTTT

D: .
V: TRBV29-1
J: TRBJ1-5
size: medium-sized
CDR3: CSVESQAGDQPQHF
DNA: TGCAGCGTTGAATCCCAGGCAGGGGATCAGCCCCAGCATTTT

D: .
V: TRBV7-2
J: TRBJ2-7
size: few
CDR3: CASSTMAAYEQYF
DNA: TGTGCCAGCAGCACCATGGCTGCCTACGAGCAGTACTTC

D: .
V: TRBV3-1
J: TRBJ2-1
size: medium-sized
CDR3: CASSQLTSVGEQFF
DNA: TGTGCCAGCAGCCAACTGACTAGTGTCGGTGAGCAGTTCTTC

D: TRBD2
V: TRBV9
J: TRBJ2-5
size: medium-sized
CDR3: CASSASGRGETQYF
DNA: TGTGCCAGCAGTGCTAGCGGGAGAGGAGAGACCCAGTACTTC

D: .
V: TRBV6-2/TRBV6-3
J: TRBJ2-3
size: .
CDR3: CASRRRGTDTQYF
DNA: TGTGCCAGTCGGAGACGGGGTACAGATACGCAGTATTTT

D: TRBD1
V: TRBV7-3
J: TRBJ1-1
size: .
CDR3: CASSLYRGTEAFF
DNA: TGTGCCAGCAGCTTATACAGGGGCACTGAAGCTTTCTTT

D: .
V: TRBV7-9
J: TRBJ1-6
size: few
CDR3: CASSLASGSGFHF
DNA: TGTGCCAGCAGCTTAGCATCGGGGTCGGGTTTCCACTTT

D: .
V: TRBV28
J: TRBJ2-1
size: few
CDR3: CASSARHEQFF
DNA: TGTGCCAGCTCTGCCCGGCATGAGCAGTTCTTC

D: .
V: TRBV15
J: TRBJ2-1
size: medium-sized
CDR3: CATSREGSATYNEQFF
DNA: TGTGCCACCAGCAGAGAAGGTAGCGCAACCTACAATGAGCAGTTCTTC

D: TRBD1
V: TRBV27
J: TRBJ2-2
size: few
CDR3: CATRPTGADDGELFF
DNA: TGTGCCACTCGACCGACAGGGGCCGATGACGGGGAGCTGTTTTTT

D: .
V: TRBV5-1
J: TRBJ2-2
size: medium-sized
CDR3: CASSNTDTGELFF
DNA: TGCGCCAGCAGCAATACAGACACCGGGGAGCTGTTTTTT

D: TRBD2
V: TRBV20-1
J: TRBJ2-2
size: medium-sized
CDR3: CSARPIGAGLVIGELFF
DNA: TGCAGTGCTAGGCCTATAGGTGCGGGACTAGTCATCGGGGAGCTGTTTTTT

D: .
V: TRBV10-3
J: TRBJ2-2
size: medium-sized
CDR3: CAIRPRGATGELFF
DNA: TGTGCCATCAGACCTCGGGGAGCCACCGGGGAGCTGTTTTTT